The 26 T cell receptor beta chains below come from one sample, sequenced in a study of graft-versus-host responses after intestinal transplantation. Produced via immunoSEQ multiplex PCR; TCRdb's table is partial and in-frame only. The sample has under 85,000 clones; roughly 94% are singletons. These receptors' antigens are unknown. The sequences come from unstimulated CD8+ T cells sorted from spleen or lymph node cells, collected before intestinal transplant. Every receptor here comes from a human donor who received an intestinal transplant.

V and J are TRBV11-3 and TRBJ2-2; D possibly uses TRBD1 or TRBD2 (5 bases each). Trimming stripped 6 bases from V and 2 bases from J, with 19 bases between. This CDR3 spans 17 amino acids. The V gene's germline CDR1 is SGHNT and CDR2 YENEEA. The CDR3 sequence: CASRTGPLLQNTGELFF. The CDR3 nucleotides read TGTGCCAGCAGGACGGGGCCCCTCTTACAAAACACCGGGGAGCTGTTTTTT.

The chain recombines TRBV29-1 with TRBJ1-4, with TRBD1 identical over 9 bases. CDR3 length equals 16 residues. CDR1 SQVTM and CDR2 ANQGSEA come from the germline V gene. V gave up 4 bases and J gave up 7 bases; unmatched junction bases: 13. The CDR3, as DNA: TGCAGCGTTGCCGGTACCAGACAGGGGGACGCTGAAAAACTGTTTTTT. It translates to CSVAGTRQGDAEKLFF.

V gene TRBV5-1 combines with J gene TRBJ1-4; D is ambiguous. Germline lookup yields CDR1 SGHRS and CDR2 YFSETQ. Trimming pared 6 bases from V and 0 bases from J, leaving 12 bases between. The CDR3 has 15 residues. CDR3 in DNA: TGCGCCAGCACGTGGGCGTTCGCAACTAATGAAAAACTGTTTTTT. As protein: CASTWAFATNEKLFF.

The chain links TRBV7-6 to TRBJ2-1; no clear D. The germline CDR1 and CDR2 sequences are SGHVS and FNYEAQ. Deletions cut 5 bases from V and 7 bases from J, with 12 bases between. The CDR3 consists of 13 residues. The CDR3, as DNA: TGTGCCAGCAGCCCTGGGCCAAGGAATGAGCAGTTCTTC. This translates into CASSPGPRNEQFF.

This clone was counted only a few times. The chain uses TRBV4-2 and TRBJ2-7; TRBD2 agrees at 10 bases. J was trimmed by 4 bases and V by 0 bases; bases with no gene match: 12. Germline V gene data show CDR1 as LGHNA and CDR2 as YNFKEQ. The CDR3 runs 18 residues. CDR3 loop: CASSQDSPRTSGLYEQYF. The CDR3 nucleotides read TGTGCCAGCAGCCAAGATAGTCCAAGGACTAGCGGACTTTACGAGCAGTACTTC.

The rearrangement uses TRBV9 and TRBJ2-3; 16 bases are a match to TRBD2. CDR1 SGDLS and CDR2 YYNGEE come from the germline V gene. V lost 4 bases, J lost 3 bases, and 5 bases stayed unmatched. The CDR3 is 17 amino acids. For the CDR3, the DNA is TGTGCCAGCAGCACGGGGACTAGCGGGAGGGGGACAGATACGCAGTATTTT. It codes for CASSTGTSGRGTDTQYF.

In nucleotides, the CDR3 is TGCAGCGGGTGGGTAGGTGACTATGGCTACACCTTC. Its protein product is CSGWVGDYGYTF. V gene TRBV29-1 combines with J gene TRBJ1-2; D ambiguous. The V and J ends lost 7 bases and 3 bases respectively, with 12 bases between them. CDR1 is SQVTM, CDR2 ANQGSEA, per germline. The CDR3 totals 12 residues.

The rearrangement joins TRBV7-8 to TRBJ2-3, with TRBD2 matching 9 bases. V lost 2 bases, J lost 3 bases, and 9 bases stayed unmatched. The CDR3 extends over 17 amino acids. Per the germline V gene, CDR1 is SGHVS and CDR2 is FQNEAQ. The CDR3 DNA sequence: TGTGCCAGCAGCTTATCTGGCGGGAGGGTTTTTACAGATACGCAGTATTTT. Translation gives CASSLSGGRVFTDTQYF. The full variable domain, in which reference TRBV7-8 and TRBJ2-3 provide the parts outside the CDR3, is GAGVSQSPRYKVAKRGQDVALRCDPISGHVSLFWYQQALGQGPEFLTYFQNEAQLDKSGLPSDRFFAERPEGSVSTLKIQRTQQEDSAVYLCASSLSGGRVFTDTQYFGPGTRLTVL.

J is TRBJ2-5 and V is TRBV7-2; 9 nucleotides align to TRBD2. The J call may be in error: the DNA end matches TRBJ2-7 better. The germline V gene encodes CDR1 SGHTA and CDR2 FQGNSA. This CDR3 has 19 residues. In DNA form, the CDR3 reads TGTGCCAGCAGCTTAGCGCGACCCTGGCGGGAGGGTCGGGTTTACGAGCAGTACTTC. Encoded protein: CASSLARPWREGRVYEQYF.

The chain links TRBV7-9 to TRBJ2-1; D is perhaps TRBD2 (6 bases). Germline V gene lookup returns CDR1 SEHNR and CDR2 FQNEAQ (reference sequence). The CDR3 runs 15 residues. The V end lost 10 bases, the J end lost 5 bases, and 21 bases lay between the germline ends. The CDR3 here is CATEMGREYNNEQFF. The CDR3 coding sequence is TGTGCCACCGAGATGGGACGGGAGTATAACAATGAGCAGTTCTTC.

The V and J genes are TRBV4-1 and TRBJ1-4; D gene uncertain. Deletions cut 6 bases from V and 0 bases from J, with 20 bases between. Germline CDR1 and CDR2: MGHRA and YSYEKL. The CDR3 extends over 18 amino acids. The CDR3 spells CASSLRSGKVATNEKLFF. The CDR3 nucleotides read TGCGCCAGCAGTCTTCGTAGTGGTAAGGTTGCAACTAATGAAAAACTGTTTTTT.

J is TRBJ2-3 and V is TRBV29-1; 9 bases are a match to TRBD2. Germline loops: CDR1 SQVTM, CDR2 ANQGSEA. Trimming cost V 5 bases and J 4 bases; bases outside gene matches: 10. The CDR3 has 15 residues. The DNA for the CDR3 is TGCAGCGTTACCCAAACGGGACTAGCATCAGATACGCAGTATTTT. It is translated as CSVTQTGLASDTQYF.

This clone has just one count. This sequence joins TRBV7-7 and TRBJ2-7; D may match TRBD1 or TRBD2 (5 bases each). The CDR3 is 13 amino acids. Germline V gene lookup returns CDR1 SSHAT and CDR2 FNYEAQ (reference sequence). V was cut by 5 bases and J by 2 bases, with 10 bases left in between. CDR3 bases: TGTGCCAGCAGCCTGGGACGGACCTACGAGCAGTACTTC. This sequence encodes CASSLGRTYEQYF. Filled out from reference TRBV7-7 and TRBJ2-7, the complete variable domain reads GAGVSQSPRYKVTKRGQDVTLRCDPISSHATLYWYQQALGQGPEFLTYFNYEAQPDKSGLPSDRFSAERPEGSISTLTIQRTEQRDSAMYRCASSLGRTYEQYFGPGTRLTVT.

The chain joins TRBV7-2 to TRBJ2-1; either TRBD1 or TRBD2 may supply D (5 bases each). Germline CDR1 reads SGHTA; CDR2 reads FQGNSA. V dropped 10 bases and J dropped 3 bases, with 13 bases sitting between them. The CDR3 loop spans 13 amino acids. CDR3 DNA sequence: TGTGCCATCACCCCTGGGGGCTACAATGAGCAGTTCTTC. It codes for CAITPGGYNEQFF.

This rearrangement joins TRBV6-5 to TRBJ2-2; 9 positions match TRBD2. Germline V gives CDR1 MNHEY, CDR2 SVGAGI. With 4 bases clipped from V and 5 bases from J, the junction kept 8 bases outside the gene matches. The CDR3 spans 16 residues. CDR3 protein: CASSSTGTSLTGELFF. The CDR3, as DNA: TGTGCCAGCAGTTCTACCGGGACTAGCTTAACCGGGGAGCTGTTTTTT.

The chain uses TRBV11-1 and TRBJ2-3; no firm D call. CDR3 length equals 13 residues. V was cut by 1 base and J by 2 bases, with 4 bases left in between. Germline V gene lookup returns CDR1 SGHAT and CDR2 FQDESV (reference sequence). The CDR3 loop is CASSLGVTDTQYF. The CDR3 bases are TGTGCCAGCAGCTTAGGGGTCACAGATACGCAGTATTTT.

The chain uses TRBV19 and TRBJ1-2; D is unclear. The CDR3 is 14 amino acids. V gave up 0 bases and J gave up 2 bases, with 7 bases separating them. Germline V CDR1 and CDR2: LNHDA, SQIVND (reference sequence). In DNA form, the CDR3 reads TGTGCCAGTAGTATAGATCTAGAGAACTATGGCTACACCTTC. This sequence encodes CASSIDLENYGYTF.

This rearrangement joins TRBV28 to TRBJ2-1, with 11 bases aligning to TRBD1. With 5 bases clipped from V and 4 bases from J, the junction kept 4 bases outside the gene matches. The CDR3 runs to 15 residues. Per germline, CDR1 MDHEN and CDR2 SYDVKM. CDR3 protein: CASSPGTGGYNEQFF. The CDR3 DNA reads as TGTGCCAGCAGTCCCGGGACAGGGGGTTACAATGAGCAGTTCTTC.

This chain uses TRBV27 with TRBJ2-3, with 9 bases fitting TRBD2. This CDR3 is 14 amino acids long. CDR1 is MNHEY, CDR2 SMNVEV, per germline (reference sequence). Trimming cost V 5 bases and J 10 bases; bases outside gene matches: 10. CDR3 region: CASSIGTSSGSQYF. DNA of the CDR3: TGTGCCAGCAGTATCGGGACTAGCTCTGGTTCGCAGTATTTT.

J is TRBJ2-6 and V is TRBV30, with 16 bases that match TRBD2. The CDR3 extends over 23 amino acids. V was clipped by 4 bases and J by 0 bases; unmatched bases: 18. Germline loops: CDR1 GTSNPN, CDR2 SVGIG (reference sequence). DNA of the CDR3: TGTGCCTGGAAATCAAATTGGGGACTAGCGGGAGGGCCGGGGCTCTCTGGGGCCAACGTCCTGACTTTC. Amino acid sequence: CAWKSNWGLAGGPGLSGANVLTF.

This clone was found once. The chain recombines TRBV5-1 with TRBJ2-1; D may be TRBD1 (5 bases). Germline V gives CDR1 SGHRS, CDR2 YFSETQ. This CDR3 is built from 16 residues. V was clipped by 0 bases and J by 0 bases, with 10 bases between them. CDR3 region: CASSLDTGSSYNEQFF. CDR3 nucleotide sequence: TGCGCCAGCAGCTTGGACACAGGTAGCTCCTACAATGAGCAGTTCTTC.

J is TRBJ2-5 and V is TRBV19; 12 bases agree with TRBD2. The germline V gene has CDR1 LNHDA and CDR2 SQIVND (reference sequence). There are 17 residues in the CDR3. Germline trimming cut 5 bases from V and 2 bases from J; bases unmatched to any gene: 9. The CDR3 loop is CASSDRLAGVEQETQYF. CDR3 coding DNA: TGTGCCAGTAGTGATCGACTAGCGGGAGTCGAACAAGAGACCCAGTACTTC.

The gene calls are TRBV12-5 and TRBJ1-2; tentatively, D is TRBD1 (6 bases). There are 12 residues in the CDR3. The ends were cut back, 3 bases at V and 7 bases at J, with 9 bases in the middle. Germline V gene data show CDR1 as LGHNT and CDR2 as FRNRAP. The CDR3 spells CASGLQGGGYTF. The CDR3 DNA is TGTGCTAGTGGTTTACAGGGTGGTGGCTACACCTTC.

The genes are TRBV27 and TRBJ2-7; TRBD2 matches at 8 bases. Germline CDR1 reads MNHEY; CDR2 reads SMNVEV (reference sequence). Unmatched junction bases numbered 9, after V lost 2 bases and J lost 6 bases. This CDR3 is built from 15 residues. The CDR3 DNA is TGTGCCAGCAGTTTACTGGGGACTAGACCAGGCGAGCAGTACTTC. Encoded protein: CASSLLGTRPGEQYF.

The CDR3 loop is CASSLQGQGTHEQYF. CDR3 nucleotides: TGTGCCAGCAGTTTACAGGGGCAGGGTACCCACGAGCAGTACTTC. This rearrangement joins TRBV27 to TRBJ2-7, with a possible D match to TRBD1 (6 bases). The V gene lost 2 bases and the J gene lost 5 bases, with 16 bases spanning the gap. Germline V lookup: CDR1 MNHEY, CDR2 SMNVEV (reference sequence). The CDR3 extends over 15 amino acids.

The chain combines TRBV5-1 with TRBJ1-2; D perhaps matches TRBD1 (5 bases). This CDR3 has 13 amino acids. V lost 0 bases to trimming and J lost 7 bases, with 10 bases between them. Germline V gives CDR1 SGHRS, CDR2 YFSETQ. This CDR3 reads CASSLDGGGGYTF. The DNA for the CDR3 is TGCGCCAGCAGCTTGGACGGGGGAGGTGGCTACACCTTC.